In this sample, the clone carrying this T cell receptor (beta chain) turned up a few times. Its antigen is not known. The data are from a study of graft-versus-host responses after intestinal transplantation. Study overall: Every recipient had anti-thymocyte globulin induction and two to three years of tacrolimus plus steroids. Whole-study findings and limits: GvH clones detected in recipient marrow included some appearing first in ileum or blood. Declining HvG levels early post-transplant were linked to peak circulating GvH clone levels.

V was pared by 5 bases and J by 5 bases, with 0 bases between. Per the germline V gene, CDR1 is MNHNS and CDR2 is SASEGT. The CDR3 sequence is 9 residues long. The assay was immunoSEQ multiplex PCR, and TCRdb's table has in-frame clones only and misses some. Here the sample spans some 100,000 clones, about 90% being singletons. Sequences were derived from unstimulated CD8+ T cells sorted from spleen or lymph node cells, sampled before intestinal transplant. This TCR came from a human donor who received an intestinal transplant. The chain joins TRBV6-1 to TRBJ1-2; no definite D call. The CDR3 DNA sequence: TGTGCCAGCAGTTATGGCTACACCTTC. As protein: CASSYGYTF.